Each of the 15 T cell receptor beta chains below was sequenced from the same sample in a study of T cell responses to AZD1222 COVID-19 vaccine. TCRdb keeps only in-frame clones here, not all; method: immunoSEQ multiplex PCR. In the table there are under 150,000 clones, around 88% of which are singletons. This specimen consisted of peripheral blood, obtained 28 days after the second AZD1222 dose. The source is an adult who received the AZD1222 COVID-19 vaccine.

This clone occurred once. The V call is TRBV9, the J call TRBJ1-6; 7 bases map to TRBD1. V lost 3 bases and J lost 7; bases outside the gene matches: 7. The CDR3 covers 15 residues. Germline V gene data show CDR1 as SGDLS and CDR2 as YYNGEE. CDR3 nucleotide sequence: TGTGCCAGCAGCGGGGAACGGGACAGAAATTCACCCCTCCACTTT. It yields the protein CASSGERDRNSPLHF. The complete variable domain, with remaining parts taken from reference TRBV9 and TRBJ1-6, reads DSGVTQTPKHLITATGQRVTLRCSPRSGDLSVYWYQQSLDQGLQFLIQYYNGEERAKGNILERFSAQQFPDLHSELNLSSLELGDSALYFCASSGERDRNSPLHFGNGTRLTVT.

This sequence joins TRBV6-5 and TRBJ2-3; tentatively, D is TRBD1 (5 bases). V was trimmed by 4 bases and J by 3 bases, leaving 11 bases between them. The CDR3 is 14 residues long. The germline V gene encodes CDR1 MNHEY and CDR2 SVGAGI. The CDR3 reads CASSFQGGTDTQYF. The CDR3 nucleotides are TGTGCCAGCAGTTTTCAGGGCGGTACAGATACGCAGTATTTT.

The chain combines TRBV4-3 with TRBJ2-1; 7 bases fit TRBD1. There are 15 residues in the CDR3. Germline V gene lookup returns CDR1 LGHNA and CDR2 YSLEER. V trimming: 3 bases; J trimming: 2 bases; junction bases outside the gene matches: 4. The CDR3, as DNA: TGCGCCAGCAGCCAGGACAGGTTCGCCTACAATGAGCAGTTCTTC. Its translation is CASSQDRFAYNEQFF.

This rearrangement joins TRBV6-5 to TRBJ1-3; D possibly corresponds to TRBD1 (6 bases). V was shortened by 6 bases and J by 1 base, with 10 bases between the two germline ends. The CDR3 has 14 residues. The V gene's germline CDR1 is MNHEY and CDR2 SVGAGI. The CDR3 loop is CASRPGASGNTIYF. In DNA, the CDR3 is TGTGCCAGCAGGCCAGGGGCGTCTGGAAACACCATATATTTT.

Written as DNA, the CDR3 is TGTGCCAGTACTGAACACAACTATGGCTACACCTTC. Translated, it gives CASTEHNYGYTF. The chain uses TRBV19 and TRBJ1-2; no clear D gene. Germline loops: CDR1 LNHDA, CDR2 SQIVND (reference sequence). V was clipped by 7 bases and J by 2 bases, with 8 bases between them. The CDR3 runs to 12 residues.

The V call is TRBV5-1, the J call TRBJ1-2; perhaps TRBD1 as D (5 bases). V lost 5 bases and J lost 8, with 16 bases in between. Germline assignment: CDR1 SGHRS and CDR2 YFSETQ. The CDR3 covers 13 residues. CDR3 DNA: TGCGCCAGCAGGGAGGGGTCTGGGAGCGGCTACACCTTC. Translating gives CASREGSGSGYTF.

The CDR3 DNA reads TGTGCCAGCAGTGAAATCGTCGGGTTGGGAGGCTACGAGCAGTACTTC. The encoded protein is CASSEIVGLGGYEQYF. The gene calls are TRBV6-1 and TRBJ2-7, with a weak D call TRBD2 (6 bases). The germline V gene has CDR1 MNHNS and CDR2 SASEGT. The CDR3 is 16 amino acids. Trimming took 2 bases from V and 3 from J, leaving 17 bases between them.

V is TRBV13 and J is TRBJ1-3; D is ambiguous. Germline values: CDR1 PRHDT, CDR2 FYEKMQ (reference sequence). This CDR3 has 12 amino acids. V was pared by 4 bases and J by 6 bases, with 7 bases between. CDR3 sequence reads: CASSSLLNTIYF. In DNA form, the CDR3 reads TGTGCCAGCAGCTCCCTTTTAAACACCATATATTTT.

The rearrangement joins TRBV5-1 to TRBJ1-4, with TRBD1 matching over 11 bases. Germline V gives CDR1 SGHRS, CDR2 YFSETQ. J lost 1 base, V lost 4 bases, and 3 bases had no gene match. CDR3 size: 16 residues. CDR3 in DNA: TGCGCCAGCAGCCGGACAGGGGGCGGAACTAATGAAAAACTGTTTTTT. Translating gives CASSRTGGGTNEKLFF.

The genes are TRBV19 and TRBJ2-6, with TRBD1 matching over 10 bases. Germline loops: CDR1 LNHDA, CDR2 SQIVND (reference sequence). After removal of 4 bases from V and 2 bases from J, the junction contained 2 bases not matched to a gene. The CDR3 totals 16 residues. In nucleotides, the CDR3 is TGTGCCAGTAGTAAGGGGACAGGGGCTGGGGCCAACGTCCTGACTTTC. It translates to CASSKGTGAGANVLTF.

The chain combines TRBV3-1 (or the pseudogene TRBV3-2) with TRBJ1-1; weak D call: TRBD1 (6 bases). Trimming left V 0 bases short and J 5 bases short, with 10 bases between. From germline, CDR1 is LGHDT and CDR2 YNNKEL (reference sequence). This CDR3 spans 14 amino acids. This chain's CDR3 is CASSQDQGMTEAFF. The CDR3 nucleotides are TGTGCCAGCAGCCAAGATCAGGGGATGACTGAAGCTTTCTTT.

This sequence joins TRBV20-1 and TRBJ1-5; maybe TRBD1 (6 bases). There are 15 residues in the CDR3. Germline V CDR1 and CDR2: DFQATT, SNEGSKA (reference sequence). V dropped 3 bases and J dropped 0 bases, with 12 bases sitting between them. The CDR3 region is CSASHQGNSNQPQHF. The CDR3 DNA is TGCAGTGCTAGTCACCAGGGGAATAGCAATCAGCCCCAGCATTTT.

The CDR3 bases are TGTGCCAGCAGTTACGGGACAGCCGGAGGTCAGCCCCAGCATTTT. Amino acids: CASSYGTAGGQPQHF. J is TRBJ1-5 and V is TRBV6-6; 7 nucleotides match TRBD1. J lost 6 bases, V lost 2 bases, and 7 bases had no gene match. The length of the CDR3 is 15 residues. CDR1 is MNHNY, CDR2 SVGAGI, per germline (reference sequence).

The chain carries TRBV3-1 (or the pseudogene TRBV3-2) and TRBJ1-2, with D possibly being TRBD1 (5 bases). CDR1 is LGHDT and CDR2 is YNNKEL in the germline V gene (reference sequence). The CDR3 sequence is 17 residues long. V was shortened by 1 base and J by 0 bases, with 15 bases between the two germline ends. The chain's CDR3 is CASSQGDGRRTNYGYTF. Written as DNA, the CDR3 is TGTGCCAGCAGCCAAGGGGACGGAAGAAGGACTAACTATGGCTACACCTTC.

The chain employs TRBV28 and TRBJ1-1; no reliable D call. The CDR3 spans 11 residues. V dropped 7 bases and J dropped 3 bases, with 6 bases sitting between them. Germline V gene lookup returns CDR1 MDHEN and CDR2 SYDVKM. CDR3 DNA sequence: TGTGCCAGCACCGGATACACTGAAGCTTTCTTT. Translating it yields CASTGYTEAFF.